A single T cell receptor (beta chain) is shown here with its context. Its antigen is unknown. Within one base of it there is no much larger clone, and no base qualities were kept. Patients with autoimmune disease history or receiving systemic immunosuppression were excluded from the trial. In every dose cohort, peripheral blood was drawn for TCR sequencing at baseline, cycle 4 day 1, and cycle 7 day 1. Samples came from an open-label, multicenter, first-in-human phase I dose-escalation trial of ivuxolimab. Adults with locally advanced or metastatic head and neck squamous cell, hepatocellular, melanoma or renal cell carcinoma were enrolled in the trial. Before TCR sequencing, CD4+ T cells and CD8+ T cells from peripheral blood were sorted into separate populations. These data come from a study of OX40 agonist ivuxolimab in advanced cancers. General notes on the study: Ivuxolimab, which targeted the costimulatory receptor OX40 (CD134), was an agonistic, fully human IgG2 monoclonal antibody. Intravenous ivuxolimab was administered to patients every 2 weeks at six dose levels: 0.01, 0.1, 0.3, 1.5, 3 and 10 mg/kg. Of the 50 to 55 dose-escalation patients, hepatocellular carcinoma was present in 19, melanoma in some 15, renal cell carcinoma in 9 and head and neck cancer in 9. In the dose-escalation cohort, approximately 82% of patients were male, and the mean age was around 60 years with a range of 23 to 79. Prior anti-PD-1, anti-PD-L1 or anti-CTLA-4 therapy was permitted, and checkpoint inhibitors had been received by roughly two fifths of dose-escalation patients. Partial responses occurred in three dose-escalation patients, of whom one had hepatocellular carcinoma and two had cutaneous melanoma. The point of sequencing TCRbeta in the periphery was to test whether ivuxolimab changed TCR sequence diversity and drove clonal T-cell expansion. The monotherapy dose-escalation portion (N of about 50 patients) of the phase I ivuxolimab trial is reported in the paper. Findings and caveats that apply to the study as a whole: After ivuxolimab, CD8+ T cells had more expanded clones than CD4+ T cells on average. Clonal expansion of both CD4+ and CD8+ blood T cells was observed from baseline to week 6 at doses 0.1 to 3.0 mg/kg. In the 0.1-3.0 mg/kg groups, partial responders were among the patients with the lowest normalized peripheral clonal expansion, particularly in CD8+ T cells. The antigen specificity of the peripheral T cells that underwent clonal expansion was not determined. Low levels of normalized T-cell clonal expansion were also seen in some nonresponding patients.

The CDR3 numbers 14 residues from cysteine through phenylalanine. Left in the record is the CDR3 DNA by itself, 42 bases read in frame from the first base. Based on the germline V gene, the CDR1 and CDR2 sequences are SGHRS and YFSETQ. V loses 5 bases, J loses 2 bases, and the germline ends lie 11 bases apart. For sequencing of the TCRbeta CDR3 region, genomic DNA was extracted from the sorted cells. The immunoSEQ Assay was used to sequence the TCRbeta CDR3 regions. Imported from immuneACCESS, the table was reduced by TCRdb to in-frame sequences with V and J called. These copies leave out some clones; in studies compared against another copy, an unresolved V gene accounts for under half, and the cause of the remainder is not known. The sample table holds approximately 35,000 clones, of which around 80% were seen once. Over 9.5% of the sample is in the top ten clones.

The rearrangement combines TRBV5-1 with TRBJ1-5; the D gene remains uncertain. Sequenced here: CD4+ or CD8+ T cells sorted from blood, sampled in a trial of the OX40 agonist ivuxolimab. This clonotype originated in an adult with an advanced solid tumor such as melanoma, head and neck, liver or kidney cancer. The sequenced DNA is TGCGCCAGCAGTTCCGACGGGGGCAATCAGCCCCAGCATTTT. Translation gives CASSSDGGNQPQHF.